Presented here are 15 T cell receptor beta chains from one specimen sequenced in a study of blood T cells in healthy people across ages. A sample-barcoded 5' primer and a J-beta primer mix were used in a second PCR of roughly 7 to 11 cycles. In TCRdb, the 5' RACE reads were re-called with MiXCR into one record per CDR3 protein. This table has approximately 780,000 distinct CDR3 sequences, around 24% appearing once. In addition, the sample was reused for a study of T cells of mothers and their children.

Sequences were obtained from blood. These receptors were obtained from a boy younger than 18 in good health.

This clonotype has just a few counts. The V and J genes are TRBV7-8 and TRBJ2-7, with 10 bases that match TRBD2. CDR1 is SGHVS, CDR2 FQNEAQ, per germline. The CDR3 length is 16 residues. J was trimmed by 5 bases and V by 0 bases; bases with no gene match: 7. The CDR3 DNA is TGTGCCAGCAGCTTAGCTAGCGGGGGGACCCTCCACGAGCAGTACTTC. Translating it yields CASSLASGGTLHEQYF.

The V call is TRBV29-1, the J call TRBJ2-6; D is ambiguous. The CDR3 length is 14 residues. Deletions cut 6 bases from V and 0 bases from J, with 9 bases between. The germline gives CDR1 SQVTM, CDR2 ANQGSEA. For the CDR3, the DNA is TGCAGCGTGCCGTACGGCTCTGGGGCCAACGTCCTGACTTTC. This gives the protein CSVPYGSGANVLTF.

The table lists this clonotype with a few counts. The CDR3 protein is CSASTGTSPYNEQFF. The CDR3 DNA follows: TGCAGTGCTAGTACCGGGACTAGTCCCTACAATGAGCAGTTCTTC. The V call is TRBV20-1, the J call TRBJ2-1, with 8 bases fitting TRBD2. The junction had 6 bases not matched to a gene; V was cut back by 3 bases and J by 2 bases. The CDR3 is 15 amino acids. CDR1 and CDR2 from the germline V gene are DFQATT and SNEGSKA (reference sequence).

This chain uses TRBV6-1 with TRBJ2-2; the match to TRBD1 covers 10 bases. Per germline, CDR1 MNHNS and CDR2 SASEGT. The CDR3 has 16 residues. V lost 6 bases to trimming and J lost 0 bases; unmatched junction nucleotides: 4. CDR3 nucleotides: TGTGCCAGCAGCACCGGGACAGGGGCGAACACCGGGGAGCTGTTTTTT. It codes for CASSTGTGANTGELFF.

This clonotype was seen only a few times. The chain combines TRBV7-9 with TRBJ1-1; D gene ambiguous. The germline V and J ends were trimmed by 1 base and 7 bases, with 7 bases remaining between them. This CDR3 is built from 12 residues. Germline V gives CDR1 SEHNR, CDR2 FQNEAQ (reference sequence). CDR3 sequence reads: CASSLVTDEAFF. The CDR3 bases are TGTGCCAGCAGCTTAGTGACCGATGAAGCTTTCTTT.

This rearrangement joins TRBV14 to TRBJ1-2; no definite D call. This CDR3 region has 13 residues. V was trimmed by 1 base and J by 8 bases, leaving 11 bases between them. The germline CDR1 and CDR2 sequences are SGHDN and FVKESK. The CDR3 sequence is CASSQVVSGGYTF. The CDR3 bases are TGTGCCAGCAGCCAAGTGGTGTCGGGGGGCTACACCTTC.

This clonotype was observed a handful of times. This chain joins TRBV12-3 or TRBV12-4 and TRBJ2-5; 9 bases are shared with TRBD2. After removal of 3 bases from V and 0 bases from J, the junction contained 26 bases not matched to a gene. The CDR3 length is 23 residues. The CDR3 DNA is TGTGCCAGCAGTTTCCTGGCTAGCGGGGTCTTACACGCCCGGGCCCACCACCAAGAGACCCAGTACTTC. It specifies CASSFLASGVLHARAHHQETQYF.

This clonotype occurred many times. This rearrangement joins TRBV7-6 to TRBJ1-4; D call uncertain. Trimming took off 6 bases at V and 3 bases at J, with 17 bases between the two ends. The germline V gene has CDR1 SGHVS and CDR2 FNYEAQ. This CDR3 has 16 amino acids. In DNA, the CDR3 is TGTGCCAGCAGTCCAAGCGCCCTAGGTGCTAATGAAAAACTGTTTTTT. It codes for CASSPSALGANEKLFF.

In this sample, this clonotype turned up many times. The chain carries TRBV7-3 and TRBJ2-7; 8 nucleotides align to TRBD2. The germline V gene has CDR1 SGHTA and CDR2 FQGTGA. J gave up 2 bases and V 2 bases, and 2 bases lay outside the gene matches. This CDR3 comprises 14 residues. The CDR3 is CASSLYGGAYEQYF. The CDR3 coding sequence is TGTGCCAGCAGCTTATACGGGGGGGCCTACGAGCAGTACTTC.

This clonotype is a singleton in its sample. The gene calls are TRBV29-1 and TRBJ1-2; D is unresolved. The CDR3 contains 11 residues. Looked up from germline, CDR1 is SQVTM and CDR2 is ANQGSEA. The V end was cut by 3 bases, the J end by 6 bases, with 8 bases between. The DNA for the CDR3 is TGCAGCGTTGAGGCCGTACATGGCTACACCTTC. Protein: CSVEAVHGYTF.

This clonotype was seen a handful of times. The chain links TRBV4-1 to TRBJ2-5; D call uncertain. Germline assignment: CDR1 MGHRA and CDR2 YSYEKL. This CDR3 comprises 15 residues. Trimming took 1 base from V and 1 from J, leaving 10 bases between them. The CDR3 coding sequence is TGCGCCAGCAGCCAAGTCAATGCTCCCCAAGAGACCCAGTACTTC. Amino acids: CASSQVNAPQETQYF.

This clonotype has more than one count but fewer than ten. One end of the junction does not line up with germline, which may come from a read error. This chain joins TRBV6-5 and TRBJ1-1; possible D gene TRBD1, 5 bases. Germline V CDR1 and CDR2: MNHEY, SVGAGI. This CDR3 comprises 18 residues. For the CDR3, the DNA is TGTGCCAGCGGTTACTCCGCACTACAAAGGGGCCTTGACACTGAAGCTTTCTTT. Its protein product is CASGYSALQRGLDTEAFF.

This chain links TRBV10-3 with TRBJ2-7; weak D call: TRBD1 (5 bases). CDR3 length equals 12 residues. V was trimmed by 10 bases and J by 3 bases, leaving 13 bases between them. The germline V gene encodes CDR1 ENHRY and CDR2 SYGVKD. The CDR3 loop reads CATGEDSYEQYF. CDR3 nucleotides: TGTGCCACTGGGGAAGACAGCTACGAGCAGTACTTC.

This clonotype was seen a handful of times. This chain uses TRBV10-3 with TRBJ2-5; 10 bases are shared with TRBD2. Germline V lookup: CDR1 ENHRY, CDR2 SYGVKD. The CDR3 spans 21 residues. The J segment lost 0 bases and the V segment lost 4 bases, leaving 20 bases of the junction unmatched. The CDR3 sequence: CAISGLGRSGGLLGYQETQYF. The CDR3 region has the DNA TGTGCCATCAGTGGTCTGGGACGTAGCGGGGGGCTTCTCGGGTACCAAGAGACCCAGTACTTC.

This chain's CDR3 is CASSEMGQGGYTEAFF. Written as DNA, the CDR3 is TGTGCCAGCAGTGAAATGGGACAGGGGGGGTACACTGAAGCTTTCTTT. The chain links TRBV6-1 to TRBJ1-1, with 11 positions matching TRBD1. Trimming removed 2 bases from V and 3 bases from J; junction bases left unmatched: 5. The length of the CDR3 is 16 residues. The germline CDR1 and CDR2 sequences are MNHNS and SASEGT.